This T cell receptor beta chain originates from a study of T cells in Graves' hyperthyroidism and ophthalmopathy. The CDR3 covers 13 residues. V was pared by 5 bases and J by 4 bases, with 3 bases of the junction left unmatched. Germline V gives CDR1 SEHNR, CDR2 FQNEAQ (reference sequence). Researchers amplified the TCR beta CDR3 regions from RNA transcripts. RT-PCR in the first round (using the HTBI primer set) targeted the TCR CDR3. TCRdb passed the multiplex PCR reads through MiXCR, listing each CDR3 protein once. The sample holds about half a million distinct CDR3 sequences, around 22% seen once. Out of approximately 10 ml of fresh peripheral blood came the PBMCs. This clonotype has a count of ten or more.

The chain is built from TRBV7-9 and TRBJ2-5; 8 bases align to TRBD1. This clonotype was sampled from a woman between 25 and 40 years old with Graves' ophthalmopathy. Sequencing was performed on blood. The CDR3 region has the DNA TGTGCCAGCAGCCAGGGACAGGTAGAGACCCAGTACTTC. It encodes CASSQGQVETQYF.